A single sample is the source of the 24 T cell receptor beta chains below, sequenced in a study of T cells in Graves' hyperthyroidism and ophthalmopathy. From RNA transcripts, TCR beta CDR3 regions were amplified. The TCR CDR3 first-round RT-PCR relied on the HTBI primer set. TCRdb itself ran the multiplex PCR reads through MiXCR, one entry per CDR3 protein. The data contain hundreds of thousands of distinct CDR3 sequences, 15% to 20% of them seen just once; the ten biggest clones take up roughly 50%. Sequenced: blood. The source is a man aged 35-49 years with Graves' ophthalmopathy.

V gene TRBV20-1 combines with J gene TRBJ2-1; 8 bases match TRBD2. The germline CDR1 and CDR2 sequences are DFQATT and SNEGSKA (reference sequence). This CDR3 is 17 amino acids long. V lost 5 bases to trimming and J lost 4 bases; unmatched junction nucleotides: 16. CDR3 nucleotide sequence: TGCAGTGCTGGCGGCTTCAGAGCGGGAGTAACATACAATGAGCAGTTCTTC. As protein: CSAGGFRAGVTYNEQFF.

This clonotype showed up just a few times. This chain links TRBV28 with TRBJ1-1; 10 bases match TRBD1. V lost 3 bases to trimming and J lost 9 bases; unmatched junction nucleotides: 13. Germline loops: CDR1 MDHEN, CDR2 SYDVKM. The CDR3 spans 16 residues. CDR3 sequence: CASSFALGQGDAKAFF. The CDR3 DNA reads TGTGCCAGCAGTTTTGCCCTCGGACAGGGGGACGCGAAAGCTTTCTTT.

Only a few counts were recorded for this clonotype. The V gene is TRBV7-9, the J gene TRBJ2-2, with D maybe TRBD1 (5 bases). The CDR3 sequence is 15 residues long. Germline values: CDR1 SEHNR, CDR2 FQNEAQ (reference sequence). V lost 5 bases and J lost 5, with 15 bases in between. CDR3 sequence: CASSPDNSRTGELFF. CDR3 sequence (DNA): TGTGCCAGCAGCCCGGACAATTCGAGGACCGGGGAGCTGTTTTTT.

The chain uses TRBV4-2 and TRBJ1-1; 9 nucleotides align to TRBD1. This CDR3 is 16 amino acids long. With V trimmed by 4 bases and J by 5 bases, 11 bases remained unmatched. The germline gives CDR1 LGHNA, CDR2 YNFKEQ. Here the CDR3 DNA reads TGTGCCAGCAGCCGAAATACAGGGGGCGCTATGACTGAAGCTTTCTTT. Protein: CASSRNTGGAMTEAFF.

This clonotype was seen more than once but under ten times. This chain uses TRBV20-1 with TRBJ2-3; 9 nucleotides agree with TRBD2. V lost 6 bases, J lost 1 base, and 8 bases stayed unmatched. This CDR3 comprises 15 residues. CDR1 is DFQATT, CDR2 SNEGSKA, per germline (reference sequence). CDR3: CSAKPLAGGTDTQYF. The CDR3 DNA follows: TGCAGTGCCAAACCACTAGCGGGTGGCACAGATACGCAGTATTTT.

The sample holds many counts of this clonotype. This chain links TRBV20-1 with TRBJ2-7; D remains unclear. The CDR3 covers 15 residues. Germline-derived CDR1 and CDR2 are DFQATT and SNEGSKA (reference sequence). V lost 0 bases, J lost 3 bases, and 15 bases lay in between. CDR3 DNA sequence: TGCAGTGCTAGAGATCCGGCGGAGCCGGTCTACGAGCAGTACTTC. This translates into CSARDPAEPVYEQYF.

This clonotype was counted between two and nine times. This chain connects TRBV20-1 to TRBJ2-2; 7 nucleotides match TRBD2. After removal of 6 bases from V and 6 bases from J, the junction contained 1 base not matched to a gene. This CDR3 has 11 residues. Germline V gene data show CDR1 as DFQATT and CDR2 as SNEGSKA (reference sequence). The CDR3: CSAGRAGELFF. CDR3 sequence (DNA): TGCAGTGCGGGGAGGGCCGGGGAGCTGTTTTTT.

In its sample, this clonotype was seen many times. The CDR3 loop reads CASSRGGSNTGELFF. The CDR3 nucleotides read TGTGCCAGCAGCCGGGGCGGTTCGAACACCGGGGAGCTGTTTTTT. This chain uses TRBV7-2 with TRBJ2-2, with D possibly called TRBD1 or TRBD2 (5 bases each). The germline V gene encodes CDR1 SGHTA and CDR2 FQGNSA. V lost 5 bases to trimming and J lost 0 bases, with 10 bases between them. CDR3 length: 15 amino acids.

This clonotype occurred many times. This rearrangement joins TRBV7-8 to TRBJ2-7; 12 bases align to TRBD1. V trimming: 2 bases; J trimming: 0 bases; junction bases outside the gene matches: 8. In germline, CDR1 is SGHVS, CDR2 FQNEAQ. The CDR3 contains 18 residues. Here the CDR3 DNA reads TGTGCCAGCAGCTTACCCGGGACAGGGGGCCGCCACTCCTACGAGCAGTACTTC. This gives the protein CASSLPGTGGRHSYEQYF.

This rearrangement joins TRBV4-1 to TRBJ2-2; 7 bases fit TRBD1. CDR1 MGHRA and CDR2 YSYEKL come from the germline V gene. This CDR3 has 16 residues. After removal of 5 bases from V and 1 base from J, the junction contained 7 bases not matched to a gene. CDR3 nucleotide sequence: TGCGCCAGCAGCTCAGTACAGGGGATGAACACCGGGGAGCTGTTTTTT. This sequence encodes CASSSVQGMNTGELFF.

The sample holds many counts of this clonotype. The rearrangement links TRBV20-1 to TRBJ2-3; 12 bases are a match to TRBD2. CDR3 length equals 15 residues. Germline-derived CDR1 and CDR2 are DFQATT and SNEGSKA (reference sequence). Trimming cost V 5 bases and J 4 bases; bases outside gene matches: 7. The CDR3 DNA follows: TGCAGTGCTCCAATCCTAGCGGGAGGGCCAGATACGCAGTATTTT. It is translated as CSAPILAGGPDTQYF.

This clonotype was observed a handful of times. The CDR3 loop reads CASSQDRVSSYEQYF. In nucleotides, the CDR3 is TGCGCCAGCAGCCAAGACAGGGTGAGCTCCTACGAGCAGTACTTC. The V and J genes are TRBV4-3 and TRBJ2-7, with a weak D call TRBD1 (5 bases). V gave up 0 bases and J gave up 0 bases, with 9 bases separating them. The CDR3 is 15 residues long. The germline gives CDR1 LGHNA, CDR2 YSLEER.

This clonotype was picked up many times. This chain links TRBV5-1 with TRBJ2-3; possible D gene TRBD2, 5 bases. This CDR3 region has 15 residues. V was cut by 4 bases and J by 1 base, with 13 bases left in between. Germline CDR1 SGHRS, CDR2 YFSETQ. CDR3 protein: CASSEPAVGTDTQYF. CDR3 DNA: TGCGCCAGCAGCGAACCAGCGGTCGGCACAGATACGCAGTATTTT.

This clonotype was counted at least ten times. V usage is TRBV7-2 and J usage is TRBJ2-2, with D possibly being TRBD1 (6 bases). Germline V lookup: CDR1 SGHTA, CDR2 FQGNSA. The CDR3 totals 16 residues. Trimming took off 3 bases at V and 6 bases at J, with 17 bases between the two ends. DNA of the CDR3: TGTGCCAGCAGCTTCAGATCCTTGGGGGCATCCGGGGAGCTGTTTTTT. Its protein is CASSFRSLGASGELFF.

This clonotype has only a few counts. This chain links TRBV12-3 or TRBV12-4 with TRBJ1-6; 7 nucleotides align to TRBD1. The V segment lost 5 bases and the J segment 7 bases; nucleotides outside the gene matches: 5. The CDR3 extends over 14 amino acids. The CDR3: CASSLTGPNSPLHF. The CDR3 region has the DNA TGTGCCAGCAGTCTGACAGGGCCCAATTCACCCCTCCACTTT.

This clonotype was recorded many times. This chain uses TRBV6-2 or TRBV6-3 with TRBJ2-7, with D possibly being TRBD2 (6 bases). Germline loops: CDR1 MNHEY, CDR2 SVGEGT. The CDR3 runs to 15 residues. V shed 2 bases and J shed 7 bases, with 18 bases lying between them. This chain's CDR3 is CASSYGPSGEREQYF. The CDR3 DNA is TGTGCCAGCAGTTACGGTCCGTCGGGAGAGAGGGAGCAGTACTTC.

The CDR3 DNA follows: TGTGCCAGCAGCTTCCGGGGGCACGAGCAGTACTTC. Translation: CASSFRGHEQYF. J is TRBJ2-7 and V is TRBV13; the D gene could be TRBD1 or TRBD2 (6 bases each). V was clipped by 3 bases and J by 5 bases, with 8 bases between them. The CDR3 extends over 12 amino acids. Germline lookup yields CDR1 PRHDT and CDR2 FYEKMQ (reference sequence).

The chain is built from TRBV9 and TRBJ2-1; 13 bases are shared with TRBD2. CDR1 and CDR2 from the germline V gene are SGDLS and YYNGEE. The CDR3 is 18 residues long. V dropped 4 bases and J dropped 5; count of bases not matched to a gene: 12. CDR3 nucleotide sequence: TGTGCCAGCAGCTCGCGGACTAGCGGGAGTAAACTTAACAATGAGCAGTTCTTC. This translates into CASSSRTSGSKLNNEQFF.

This rearrangement joins TRBV11-2 to TRBJ2-2; D perhaps matches TRBD2 (5 bases). Near its end, the DNA agrees better with TRBJ2-3, so the J call may be wrong. The germline gives CDR1 SGHAT, CDR2 FQNNGV. The CDR3 is 12 residues long. CDR3 DNA: TGTGCCAGCAGTCCAGGACCGGGGACGCAGTATTTT. Amino acid sequence: CASSPGPGTQYF.

Many counts were recorded for this clonotype. The rearrangement uses TRBV2 and TRBJ2-1; 9 bases are a match to TRBD2. Unmatched junction bases numbered 11, after V lost 6 bases and J lost 2 bases. Germline CDR1 is SNHLY and CDR2 is FYNNEI. The CDR3 is made up of 17 amino acids. The CDR3 loop is CASRGVLRGGAYNEQFF. DNA of the CDR3: TGTGCCAGCAGGGGGGTTTTGCGCGGGGGGGCCTACAATGAGCAGTTCTTC.

V gene TRBV7-9 combines with J gene TRBJ2-7, with TRBD2 matching 7 bases. Germline CDR1 is SEHNR and CDR2 is FQNEAQ (reference sequence). V lost 5 bases to trimming and J lost 2 bases; unmatched junction nucleotides: 6. The CDR3 contains 14 residues. The CDR3 region has the DNA TGTGCCAGCAGCCCTGGACGGGGGGCCTACGAGCAGTACTTC. Residues: CASSPGRGAYEQYF.

This clonotype was found a few times. The V gene is TRBV6-1, the J gene TRBJ2-1; tentatively, D is TRBD1 (6 bases). V was pared by 11 bases and J by 2 bases, with 16 bases between. There are 14 residues in the CDR3. Germline V gene sequence: CDR1 MNHNS, CDR2 SASEGT. CDR3 region: CAGSGVVTYNEQFF. The CDR3 coding sequence is TGTGCCGGTTCAGGGGTTGTGACCTACAATGAGCAGTTCTTC.

This clonotype has at least ten counts. The chain joins TRBV7-9 to TRBJ2-7, with 9 bases lining up with TRBD2. Germline V lookup: CDR1 SEHNR, CDR2 FQNEAQ (reference sequence). Trimming removed 1 base from V and 3 bases from J; junction bases left unmatched: 1. The CDR3 spans 14 residues. CDR3 DNA sequence: TGTGCCAGCAGCTTAGGAGCGGGGGGCTACGAGCAGTACTTC. The encoded protein is CASSLGAGGYEQYF.

This chain connects TRBV20-1 to TRBJ2-3, with 7 bases that match TRBD1. Germline V gene sequence: CDR1 DFQATT, CDR2 SNEGSKA (reference sequence). The CDR3 is 13 residues long. V shed 6 bases, J shed 7 bases, and the junction held 10 bases outside the gene matches. The CDR3 loop reads CSAQDRSTNTQYF. CDR3 DNA sequence: TGCAGTGCCCAGGACAGGTCAACCAATACGCAGTATTTT.